The 12 T cell receptor beta chains given below trace back to one sample, sequenced in a study of cytomegalovirus exposure and HLA in healthy donors. The PCR made use of 60 Vbeta and 13 Jbeta primers. Sequencing used immunoSEQ multiplex PCR; TCRdb keeps in-frame clones, though not all of them. Found here are 90,000 to 120,000 clones, roughly 72% of them singletons; the top ten hold about 5.4%. The sample was PBMCs. These receptors all stem from a woman under 30 in good health and CMV-seropositive.

The chain is built from TRBV12-5 and TRBJ2-7, with 9 bases aligning to TRBD1. The CDR3 has 15 amino acids. Unmatched junction bases numbered 1, after V lost 1 base and J lost 0 bases. The V gene's germline CDR1 is LGHNT and CDR2 FRNRAP. The CDR3 loop reads CASGLGDRVSYEQYF. The CDR3 region has the DNA TGTGCTAGTGGTTTGGGGGACAGGGTCTCCTACGAGCAGTACTTC.

This clone has more than one count but fewer than ten. CDR3 residues: CASSPHAFDYEQYF. The CDR3 bases are TGTGCCAGCAGTCCCCATGCGTTTGACTACGAGCAGTACTTC. This chain links TRBV28 with TRBJ2-5; D not certain. The better agreement between TRBJ2-7 and the DNA end casts doubt on the J call. CDR1 is MDHEN and CDR2 is SYDVKM in the germline V gene. The CDR3 contains 14 residues.

The chain combines TRBV28 with TRBJ2-1; D gene uncertain. This CDR3 has 13 residues. The ends were cut back, 3 bases at V and 2 bases at J, with 5 bases in the middle. Germline CDR1 and CDR2: MDHEN and SYDVKM. As DNA, the CDR3 is TGTGCCAGCAGTTTCAGTACCTACAATGAGCAGTTCTTC. Residues: CASSFSTYNEQFF.

V is TRBV25-1 and J is TRBJ1-1; tentative D call: TRBD1 (5 bases). Germline loops: CDR1 MGHDK, CDR2 SYGVNS. The CDR3 runs 13 residues. Trimming removed 0 bases at V and 9 bases at J, with 11 bases between. The CDR3 loop reads CASSEYGAPKAFF. The CDR3 nucleotides are TGTGCCAGCAGTGAATATGGGGCTCCGAAAGCTTTCTTT.

This chain uses TRBV5-1 with TRBJ1-4; TRBD1 is a possible D gene (6 bases). CDR3 size: 14 residues. V was cut by 5 bases and J by 3 bases, with 11 bases left in between. The germline gives CDR1 SGHRS, CDR2 YFSETQ. CDR3 coding DNA: TGCGCCAGCAGATACGGGACACCTAATGAAAAACTGTTTTTT. It yields the protein CASRYGTPNEKLFF. Filled out from reference TRBV5-1 and TRBJ1-4, the complete variable domain reads KAGVTQTPRYLIKTRGQQVTLSCSPISGHRSVSWYQQTPGQGLQFLFEYFSETQRNKGNFPGRFSGRQFSNSRSEMNVSTLELGDSALYLCASRYGTPNEKLFFGSGTQLSVL.

This clone came up a few times. The V gene is TRBV7-9, the J gene TRBJ1-6; unclear D gene. This CDR3 spans 16 amino acids. Trimming stripped 0 bases from V and 7 bases from J, with 13 bases between. Germline loops: CDR1 SEHNR, CDR2 FQNEAQ (reference sequence). The CDR3 DNA reads TGTGCCAGCAGCTTAGCGCGGAGCTCCCCCAATTCACCCCTCCACTTT. Its translation: CASSLARSSPNSPLHF.

The chain combines TRBV6-5 with TRBJ2-7; 13 bases map to TRBD2. The CDR3 is made up of 13 amino acids. Germline CDR1 MNHEY, CDR2 SVGAGI. V gave up 7 bases and J gave up 6 bases; unmatched junction bases: 3. CDR3 in amino acids: CASTGLAGAEQYF. The CDR3 bases are TGTGCCAGCACAGGACTAGCGGGAGCCGAGCAGTACTTC.

This clone was seen only a few times. The chain couples TRBV28 to TRBJ1-2; D remains unclear. Germline V CDR1 and CDR2: MDHEN, SYDVKM. The CDR3 contains 12 residues. The V end lost 7 bases, the J end lost 10 bases, and 16 bases lay between the germline ends. The CDR3 sequence is CASMRTVRDYTF. For the CDR3, the DNA is TGTGCCAGCATGAGAACAGTCCGCGACTACACCTTC.

The rearrangement joins TRBV28 to TRBJ1-5; 9 bases map to TRBD1. Germline V lookup: CDR1 MDHEN, CDR2 SYDVKM. CDR3 length equals 15 residues. Unmatched junction bases numbered 6, after V lost 5 bases and J lost 4 bases. The CDR3 is CASSTRGTGNQPQHF. CDR3 DNA: TGTGCCAGCAGTACACGTGGGACAGGGAATCAGCCCCAGCATTTT.

This clone was detected a few times. The chain has TRBV11-2 and TRBJ2-5; 13 bases agree with TRBD2. The trim removed 3 bases at V and 3 bases at J, leaving 1 base unmatched. The CDR3 consists of 15 residues. Germline CDR1 is SGHAT and CDR2 is FQNNGV. The CDR3 sequence is CASSLGLAGKETQYF. The CDR3 region has the DNA TGTGCCAGCAGCTTGGGACTAGCGGGGAAAGAGACCCAGTACTTC.

The rearrangement joins TRBV25-1 to TRBJ2-7; weak D call: TRBD1 (6 bases). With 2 bases removed from V and 7 bases from J, the gap between germline ends came to 9 bases. Germline V gene sequence: CDR1 MGHDK, CDR2 SYGVNS. The CDR3 runs 12 residues. Here the CDR3 DNA reads TGTGCCAGCAGTGAACCAGGGGAGGAGCAGTACTTC. This sequence encodes CASSEPGEEQYF.

The rearrangement uses TRBV7-9 and TRBJ2-1; no clear D. The CDR3 runs 11 residues. CDR1 is SEHNR, CDR2 FQNEAQ, per germline (reference sequence). With 0 bases removed from V and 10 bases from J, the gap between germline ends came to 4 bases. The DNA for the CDR3 is TGTGCCAGCAGCTTAGCACAAGAGCAGTTCTTC. Protein: CASSLAQEQFF.